The 15 T cell receptor beta chains below come from one sample, sequenced in a study of T cell responses to AZD1222 COVID-19 vaccine. This table comes from immunoSEQ multiplex PCR, and its TCRdb copy is limited to in-frame clones, with some not included. This sample has more than 95,000 clones, with about 90% found just once. The sample consisted of peripheral blood, taken on day 0 of AZD1222 vaccination. All receptors derive from an adult in good health.

This chain uses TRBV29-1 with TRBJ2-3, with TRBD2 matching over 9 bases. The V segment lost 2 bases and the J segment 3 bases; nucleotides outside the gene matches: 12. CDR1 SQVTM and CDR2 ANQGSEA come from the germline V gene. This CDR3 is 17 amino acids long. This CDR3 reads CSVENPWLAGETDTQYF. Here the CDR3 DNA reads TGCAGCGTTGAAAACCCGTGGTTAGCGGGGGAAACAGATACGCAGTATTTT.

The V call is TRBV2, the J call TRBJ1-2; no definite D call. Germline V gene lookup returns CDR1 SNHLY and CDR2 FYNNEI. The CDR3 loop spans 11 amino acids. Trimming shortened V by 0 bases and J by 10 bases, and 6 bases separated the two germline ends. In nucleotides, the CDR3 is TGTGCCAGCAGTGAAGCGCCGGACTACACCTTC. It specifies CASSEAPDYTF.

V is TRBV6-6 and J is TRBJ2-7; TRBD1 agrees at 8 bases. Germline V gives CDR1 MNHNY, CDR2 SVGAGI (reference sequence). This CDR3 spans 12 amino acids. V trimming: 2 bases; J trimming: 6 bases; junction bases outside the gene matches: 0. The CDR3 reads CASSYGTGEQYF. In nucleotides, the CDR3 is TGTGCCAGCAGTTACGGGACAGGCGAGCAGTACTTC.

The J gene is TRBJ1-4, the V gene TRBV4-1; D perhaps matches TRBD1 (6 bases). Germline CDR1 reads MGHRA; CDR2 reads YSYEKL. With 3 bases removed from V and 8 bases from J, the gap between germline ends came to 19 bases. This CDR3 contains 16 residues. CDR3 loop: CASSHTRGQGGEKLFF. In nucleotides, the CDR3 is TGCGCCAGCAGCCACACCCGGGGGCAGGGTGGGGAAAAACTGTTTTTT.

The count of this clone is one. The CDR3: CASSETGLGYTF. DNA of the CDR3: TGTGCCAGCAGCGAGACAGGGCTTGGCTACACCTTC. This chain joins TRBV6-6 and TRBJ1-2; 7 nucleotides align to TRBD1. In germline, CDR1 is MNHNY, CDR2 SVGAGI (reference sequence). Trimming cost V 6 bases and J 7 bases; bases outside gene matches: 5. The CDR3 extends over 12 amino acids.

CDR3 DNA: TGTGCCAGCAGCTTAGGCCTGAAAGAGACCCAGTACTTC. It encodes CASSLGLKETQYF. The chain carries TRBV11-2 and TRBJ2-5; no clear D gene. This CDR3 contains 13 residues. The V end lost 1 base, the J end lost 3 bases, and 6 bases lay between the germline ends. The germline gives CDR1 SGHAT, CDR2 FQNNGV.

The chain carries TRBV4-1 and TRBJ1-3, with 7 bases matching TRBD1. Per germline, CDR1 MGHRA and CDR2 YSYEKL. The CDR3 totals 16 residues. V lost 1 base to trimming and J lost 2 bases; unmatched junction nucleotides: 5. The CDR3 here is CASSQGPGQTGNTIYF. As DNA, the CDR3 is TGCGCCAGCAGCCAAGGGCCGGGACAGACTGGAAACACCATATATTTT.

The V gene is TRBV6-2 or TRBV6-3, the J gene TRBJ1-5; 9 bases agree with TRBD1. This CDR3 contains 16 residues. CDR1 is MNHEY and CDR2 is SVGEGT in the germline V gene. Trimming took 6 bases from V and 7 from J; bases not matched to a gene: 13. The CDR3 bases are TGTGCCAGCAGCCGTCCCGGGACAGGGCCGGGACAGCCCCAGCATTTT. It yields the protein CASSRPGTGPGQPQHF.

This clone was counted only a few times. V usage is TRBV19 and J usage is TRBJ2-7; 9 nucleotides line up with TRBD1. V lost 4 bases and J lost 3; bases outside the gene matches: 7. The germline CDR1 and CDR2 sequences are LNHDA and SQIVND (reference sequence). This CDR3 is 15 amino acids long. The CDR3 loop is CASSSRGQGLYEQYF. In DNA, the CDR3 is TGTGCCAGTAGTAGCCGGGGACAGGGTCTCTACGAGCAGTACTTC.

The chain joins TRBV9 to TRBJ2-2; no reliable D call. CDR1 is SGDLS and CDR2 is YYNGEE in the germline V gene. This CDR3 contains 15 residues. Trimming cost V 1 base and J 10 bases, with 17 bases left between them. In DNA form, the CDR3 reads TGTGCCAGCAGCGTACTGGGGTGGAGCAACGAGGAGCTGTTTTTT. Its translation is CASSVLGWSNEELFF.

The chain has TRBV10-3 and TRBJ1-5; 7 bases match TRBD1. The germline gives CDR1 ENHRY, CDR2 SYGVKD. V gave up 2 bases and J gave up 2 bases; unmatched junction bases: 0. The CDR3 covers 14 residues. DNA for the CDR3: TGTGCCATCAGTGAGGGACAGGGCAATCAGCCCCAGCATTTT. Translation: CAISEGQGNQPQHF.

V is TRBV11-2 and J is TRBJ2-1; 9 bases fit TRBD2. The CDR3 covers 15 residues. V gave up 0 bases and J gave up 6 bases; unmatched junction bases: 3. Germline CDR1 is SGHAT and CDR2 is FQNNGV. In DNA, the CDR3 is TGTGCCAGCAGCTTAGAATGGACTAGCGTCAATGAGCAGTTCTTC. Translation gives CASSLEWTSVNEQFF.

This chain uses TRBV9 with TRBJ2-3; D gene ambiguous. Germline V gives CDR1 SGDLS, CDR2 YYNGEE. Trimming took 0 bases from V and 0 from J, leaving 11 bases between them. This CDR3 has 16 residues. The chain's CDR3 is CASSVGGETSTDTQYF. As DNA, the CDR3 is TGTGCCAGCAGCGTAGGCGGAGAAACTAGCACAGATACGCAGTATTTT.

This clone has only a few counts. The genes are TRBV6-4 and TRBJ2-3; 7 bases line up with TRBD2. This CDR3 spans 14 amino acids. Per germline, CDR1 MRHNA and CDR2 SNTAGT. Trimming at V came to 4 bases and at J to 6 bases, leaving 7 bases not matched to a gene. CDR3 residues: CASSVGGGADTQYF. The CDR3, as DNA: TGTGCCAGCAGTGTTGGGGGGGGTGCGGATACGCAGTATTTT.

The J gene is TRBJ1-1, the V gene TRBV19; TRBD1 aligns across 7 bases. The germline V gene has CDR1 LNHDA and CDR2 SQIVND (reference sequence). V was clipped by 3 bases and J by 5 bases; unmatched bases: 9. This CDR3 has 15 amino acids. CDR3 protein: CASSMGRGLGTEAFF. The CDR3 DNA reads as TGTGCCAGTAGTATGGGGAGGGGGCTTGGTACTGAAGCTTTCTTT. Combining the CDR3 with reference TRBV19 and TRBJ1-1 gives the whole variable domain DGGITQSPKYLFRKEGQNVTLSCEQNLNHDAMYWYRQDPGQGLRLIYYSQIVNDFQKGDIAEGYSVSREKKESFPLTVTSAQKNPTAFYLCASSMGRGLGTEAFFGQGTRLTVV.